This TCR beta chain was identified in a study of blood T cell repertoires in COVID-19. Germline-derived CDR1 and CDR2 are SGHAT and FQNNGV. The CDR3 is 13 residues long. V was cut by 8 bases and J by 2 bases, with 10 bases left in between. The repertoire was sequenced with immunoSEQ multiplex PCR; TCRdb's copy has only in-frame clones and lacks some. This sample has approximately 220,000 clones, with approximately 90% found just once. This sequence was found in a woman younger than 45 with acute COVID-19. The V call is TRBV11-2, the J call TRBJ2-1; maybe TRBD2 (5 bases). Input material: PBMCs or T cells enriched from blood (not recorded which). CDR3 DNA sequence: TGTGCCAGCTCAGCGGATACCTACAATGAGCAGTTCTTC. It codes for CASSADTYNEQFF.